The clone carrying this T cell receptor (beta chain) was recorded many times. Its antigen is unidentified. These data originate in a study of Graves' ophthalmopathy and Graves' hyperthyroidism. As for the study in general: Specimen type is peripheral blood, obtained at initial diagnosis before any treatment.

Investigators amplified TCR beta CDR3 regions from RNA transcripts. The first round was an RT-PCR with HTBI primers, and the second round was a multiplex PCR. TCRdb itself ran the multiplex PCR reads through MiXCR, one entry per CDR3 protein. The sample lists hundreds of thousands of distinct CDR3 sequences; over 40% were seen once. The diagnosis combined clinical symptoms, thyroxine, TRAb, thyroid ultrasound and orbital computed tomography scans. The CDR3 is 13 amino acids. V was clipped by 0 bases and J by 8 bases, with 9 bases between them. The V gene's germline CDR1 is SGHRS and CDR2 YFSETQ. Study results and caveats: A classifier, a 13-signature model, separated ophthalmopathy from stable hyperthyroidism with approximately 87% sensitivity and around 80% specificity. Most thyroid-expanded clonotypes exceeding 0.001 frequency were also found in blood.

The chain is built from TRBV5-1 and TRBJ1-3; D is undetermined. The sample consisted of peripheral blood. This receptor was obtained from an adult man with Graves' ophthalmopathy. The CDR3 nucleotides are TGCGCCAGCAGCTTGGGACAACGGGACACCATATATTTT. Amino acids: CASSLGQRDTIYF.